What follows is one T cell receptor (beta chain) and its context. Method: immunoSEQ multiplex PCR; TCRdb's copy keeps in-frame clones and lacks some. The data contain about 370,000 clones, less than 90% of them singletons. As to treatment: some 19 received Ad26.COV2.S at low or high dose, single or two shots; 5 received placebo; per-sample allocation not given. All samples were drawn on day 63, counting from the first vaccine or placebo injection. This sample stems from a study of Ad26.COV2.S vaccination and SARS-CoV-2 variants. Germline values: CDR1 ENHRY, CDR2 SYGVKD. V lost 2 bases, J lost 4 bases, and 13 bases lay in between. The CDR3 is made up of 15 amino acids.

V and J are TRBV10-3 and TRBJ2-3, with D uncertain. The sample consisted of peripheral blood, taken in a trial of Ad26.COV2.S vaccine versus placebo. This clonotype was sampled from a person aged 18-65 years who received the Ad26.COV2.S COVID-19 vaccine or a placebo. The chain's CDR3 is CAISETLQPPDTQYF. DNA for the CDR3: TGTGCCATCAGTGAGACCCTCCAGCCCCCAGATACGCAGTATTTT.